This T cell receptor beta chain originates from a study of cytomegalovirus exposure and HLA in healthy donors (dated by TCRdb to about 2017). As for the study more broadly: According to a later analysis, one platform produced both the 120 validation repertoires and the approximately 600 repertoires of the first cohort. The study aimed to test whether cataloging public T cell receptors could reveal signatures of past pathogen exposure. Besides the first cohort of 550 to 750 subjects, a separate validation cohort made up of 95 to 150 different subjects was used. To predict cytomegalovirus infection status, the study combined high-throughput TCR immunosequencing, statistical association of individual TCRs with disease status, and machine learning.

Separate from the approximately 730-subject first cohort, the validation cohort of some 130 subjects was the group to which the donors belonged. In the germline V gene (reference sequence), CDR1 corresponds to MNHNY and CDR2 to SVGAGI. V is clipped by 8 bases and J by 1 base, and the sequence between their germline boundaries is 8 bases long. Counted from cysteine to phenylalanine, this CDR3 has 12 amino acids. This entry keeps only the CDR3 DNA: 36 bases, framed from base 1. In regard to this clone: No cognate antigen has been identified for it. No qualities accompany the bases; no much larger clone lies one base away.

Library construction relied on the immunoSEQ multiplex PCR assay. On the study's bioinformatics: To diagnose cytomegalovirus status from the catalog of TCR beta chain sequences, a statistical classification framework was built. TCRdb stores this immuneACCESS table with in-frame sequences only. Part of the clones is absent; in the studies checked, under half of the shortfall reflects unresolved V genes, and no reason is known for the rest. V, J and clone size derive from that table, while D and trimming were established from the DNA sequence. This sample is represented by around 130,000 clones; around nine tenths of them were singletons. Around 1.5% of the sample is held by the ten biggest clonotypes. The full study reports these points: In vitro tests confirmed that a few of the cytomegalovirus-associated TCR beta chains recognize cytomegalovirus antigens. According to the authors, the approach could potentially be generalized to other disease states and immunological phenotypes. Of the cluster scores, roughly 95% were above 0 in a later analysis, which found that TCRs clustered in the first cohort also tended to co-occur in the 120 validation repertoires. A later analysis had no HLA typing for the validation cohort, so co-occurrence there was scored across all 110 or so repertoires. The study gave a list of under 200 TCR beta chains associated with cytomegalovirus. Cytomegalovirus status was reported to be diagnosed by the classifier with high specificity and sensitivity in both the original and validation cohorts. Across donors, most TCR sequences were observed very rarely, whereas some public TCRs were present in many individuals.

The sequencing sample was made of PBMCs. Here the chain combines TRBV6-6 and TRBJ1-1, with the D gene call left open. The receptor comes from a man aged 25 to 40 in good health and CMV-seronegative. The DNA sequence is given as TGTGCCAGCGGTACATGGAACACTGAAGCTTTCTTT. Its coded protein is CASGTWNTEAFF.